This T cell receptor beta chain was obtained from a study of CD8 T cells in ankylosing spondylitis. Overall study findings and caveats: What seemed typical of ankylosing spondylitis blood was a TCR beta motif built from about 8 highly homologous variants. The clones that were linked to disease were reported to be significantly enriched in matched synovial fluid samples from ankylosing spondylitis patients.

This clonotype was detected a few times. The antigen remains unidentified. Using quantitative 5'-RACE with molecular barcodes, the authors made TCR beta libraries. TCRdb used MiXCR to reprocess the 5' RACE reads, holding one entry per CDR3 protein. This table has some 120,000 distinct CDR3 sequences, roughly 13% appearing once. Germline CDR1 reads SGHDN; CDR2 reads FVKESK. This CDR3 has 13 amino acids. The ends were cut back, 5 bases at V and 6 bases at J, with 10 bases in the middle. This sequence joins TRBV14 and TRBJ1-4; D remains ambiguous. The TCR was taken from a female donor with ankylosing spondylitis or in good health (not recorded which). The sample comprised blood, either unsorted or a sorted T cell fraction (not recorded which). Here the CDR3 reads CASSIGLYEKLFF. CDR3 sequence (DNA): TGTGCCAGCAGCATAGGACTCTATGAAAAACTGTTTTTT.